This TCR beta chain was sequenced in a study of T cell repertoires in cytomegalovirus infection. Across the whole study: Matching HLA type and CMV infection were both indicated by public TCR beta signatures.

The germline V and J ends were trimmed by 6 bases and 6 bases, with 15 bases remaining between them. The CDR3 runs 13 residues. From germline, CDR1 is MNHEY and CDR2 SMNVEV (reference sequence). In TCRdb, the reads were re-called with MiXCR into one record per CDR3 protein. The sample yields approximately 500,000 distinct CDR3 sequences, 16% seen once. The chain uses TRBV27 and TRBJ2-7; D tentatively fits TRBD1 or TRBD2 (6 bases each). The TCR was taken from a human donor in good health (CMV status not recorded). Some clones in this sample may be carry-over from other donors' samples. Sequenced sample: CD8+ T cells from PBMCs. In DNA, the CDR3 is TGTGCCAGCAGAGAGGGGGGCTGGGGCGAGCAGTACTTC. This encodes CASREGGWGEQYF.